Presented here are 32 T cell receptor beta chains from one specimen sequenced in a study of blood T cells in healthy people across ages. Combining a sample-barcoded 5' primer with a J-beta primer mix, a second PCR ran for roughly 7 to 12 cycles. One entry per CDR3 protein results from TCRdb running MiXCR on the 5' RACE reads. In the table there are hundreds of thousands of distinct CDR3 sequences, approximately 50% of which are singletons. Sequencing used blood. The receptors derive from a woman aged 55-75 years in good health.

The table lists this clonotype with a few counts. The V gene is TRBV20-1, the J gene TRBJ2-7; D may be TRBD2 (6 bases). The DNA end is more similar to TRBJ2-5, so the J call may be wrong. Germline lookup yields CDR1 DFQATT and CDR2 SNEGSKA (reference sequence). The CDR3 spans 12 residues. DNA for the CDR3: TGCAGTGCTTTGACTAGTTCAAAGACCCAGTACTTC. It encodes CSALTSSKTQYF.

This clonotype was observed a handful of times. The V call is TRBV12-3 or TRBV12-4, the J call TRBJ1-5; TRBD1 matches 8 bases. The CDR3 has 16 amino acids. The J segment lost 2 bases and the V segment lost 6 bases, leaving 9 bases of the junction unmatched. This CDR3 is CASRAQGAVGNQPQHF. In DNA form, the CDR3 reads TGTGCCAGCAGGGCCCAGGGGGCGGTTGGCAATCAGCCCCAGCATTTT.

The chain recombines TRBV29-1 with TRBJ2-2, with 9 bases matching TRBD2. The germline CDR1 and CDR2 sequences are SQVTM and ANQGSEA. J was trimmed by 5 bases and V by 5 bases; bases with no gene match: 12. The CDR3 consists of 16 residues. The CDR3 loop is CSVTGTSGLGTGELFF. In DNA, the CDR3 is TGCAGCGTTACCGGAACTAGCGGGCTGGGGACCGGGGAGCTGTTTTTT.

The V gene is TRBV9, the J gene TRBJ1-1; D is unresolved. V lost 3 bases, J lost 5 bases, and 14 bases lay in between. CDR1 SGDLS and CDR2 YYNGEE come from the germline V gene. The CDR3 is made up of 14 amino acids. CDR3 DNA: TGTGCCAGCAGCGGCGGTCCGGTAGGGACTGAAGCTTTCTTT. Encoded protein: CASSGGPVGTEAFF.

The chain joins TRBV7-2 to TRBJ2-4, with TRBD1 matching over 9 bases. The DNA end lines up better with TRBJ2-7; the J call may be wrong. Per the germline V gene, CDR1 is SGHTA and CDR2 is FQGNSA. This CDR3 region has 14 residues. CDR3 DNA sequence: TGTACCAGCAGCTCGGGACAGGGTATCCACGAGCAGTACTTC. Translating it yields CTSSSGQGIHEQYF.

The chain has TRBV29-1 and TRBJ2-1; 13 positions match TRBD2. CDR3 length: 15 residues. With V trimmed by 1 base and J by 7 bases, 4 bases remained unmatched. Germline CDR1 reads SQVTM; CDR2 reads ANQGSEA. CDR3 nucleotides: TGCAGCGTTGAAGGGTGGACTAGCGGGAGAAATGAGCAGTTCTTC. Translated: CSVEGWTSGRNEQFF.

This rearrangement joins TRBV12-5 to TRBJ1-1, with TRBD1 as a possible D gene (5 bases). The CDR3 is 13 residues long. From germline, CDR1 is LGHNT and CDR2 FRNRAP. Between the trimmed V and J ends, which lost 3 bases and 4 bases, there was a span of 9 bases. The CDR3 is CASGLTGATEAFF. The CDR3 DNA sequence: TGTGCTAGTGGTTTAACTGGGGCCACTGAAGCTTTCTTT.

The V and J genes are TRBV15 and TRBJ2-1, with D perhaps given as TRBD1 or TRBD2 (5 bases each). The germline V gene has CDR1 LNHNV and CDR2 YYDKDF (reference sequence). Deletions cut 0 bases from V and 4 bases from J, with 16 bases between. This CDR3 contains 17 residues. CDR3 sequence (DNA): TGTGCCACCAGCAGAGAGCCCCGGGGCATCCTTTACAATGAGCAGTTCTTC. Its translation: CATSREPRGILYNEQFF.

CDR3 coding DNA: TGCAGTGCTAAATTGACAGGGCTGAGAACAGATACGCAGTATTTT. Residues: CSAKLTGLRTDTQYF. V and J are TRBV20-1 and TRBJ2-3, with TRBD1 matching over 7 bases. CDR1 is DFQATT, CDR2 SNEGSKA, per germline (reference sequence). This CDR3 comprises 15 residues. V shed 4 bases and J 3 bases; nucleotides not matched to a gene: 10.

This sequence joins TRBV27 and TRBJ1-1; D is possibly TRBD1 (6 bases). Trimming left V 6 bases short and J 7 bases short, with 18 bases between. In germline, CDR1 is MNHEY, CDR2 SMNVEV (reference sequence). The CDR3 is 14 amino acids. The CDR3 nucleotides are TGTGCCAGCAGCACCGACCGGTGGGGACATGAAGCTTTCTTT. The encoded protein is CASSTDRWGHEAFF.

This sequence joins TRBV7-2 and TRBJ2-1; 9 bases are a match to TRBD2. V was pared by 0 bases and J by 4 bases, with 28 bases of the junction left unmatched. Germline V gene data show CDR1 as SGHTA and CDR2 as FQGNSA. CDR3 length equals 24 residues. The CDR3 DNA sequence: TGTGCCAGCAGCTTAGCGAGACCAACTGGTCCGGGGCCGAGTCTAGCGGGATCATACAATGAGCAGTTCTTC. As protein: CASSLARPTGPGPSLAGSYNEQFF. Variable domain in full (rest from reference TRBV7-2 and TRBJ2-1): GAGVSQSPSNKVTEKGKDVELRCDPISGHTALYWYRQSLGQGLEFLIYFQGNSAPDKSGLPSDRFSAERTGGSVSTLTIQRTQQEDSAVYLCASSLARPTGPGPSLAGSYNEQFFGPGTRLTVL.

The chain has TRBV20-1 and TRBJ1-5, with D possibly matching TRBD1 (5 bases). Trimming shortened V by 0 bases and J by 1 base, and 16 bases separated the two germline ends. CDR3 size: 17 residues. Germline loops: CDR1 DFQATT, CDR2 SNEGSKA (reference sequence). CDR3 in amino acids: CSARDRAASGSNQPQHF. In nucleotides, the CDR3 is TGCAGTGCTAGAGATCGGGCCGCTTCAGGGAGCAATCAGCCCCAGCATTTT.

The CDR3 sequence: CASSLRVGSNQPQHF. The CDR3 region has the DNA TGTGCCAGCAGTTTAAGGGTAGGGAGCAATCAGCCCCAGCATTTT. This chain connects TRBV12-3 or TRBV12-4 to TRBJ1-5; no definite D call. This CDR3 spans 15 amino acids. V dropped 2 bases and J dropped 1 base, with 9 bases sitting between them.

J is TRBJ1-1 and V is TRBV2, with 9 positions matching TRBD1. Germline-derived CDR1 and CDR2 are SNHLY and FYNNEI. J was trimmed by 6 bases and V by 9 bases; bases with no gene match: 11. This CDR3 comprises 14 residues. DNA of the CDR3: TGTGCCAGGGGACAGGGCTCGTTGGGCGCTGAAGCTTTCTTT. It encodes CARGQGSLGAEAFF.

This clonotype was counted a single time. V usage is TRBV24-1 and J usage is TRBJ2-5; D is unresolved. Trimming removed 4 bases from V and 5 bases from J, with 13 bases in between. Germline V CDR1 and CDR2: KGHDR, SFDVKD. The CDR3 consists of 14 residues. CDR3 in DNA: TGTGCCACCAGTGAACTCAACTCGCGGGAGACCCAGTACTTC. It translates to CATSELNSRETQYF.

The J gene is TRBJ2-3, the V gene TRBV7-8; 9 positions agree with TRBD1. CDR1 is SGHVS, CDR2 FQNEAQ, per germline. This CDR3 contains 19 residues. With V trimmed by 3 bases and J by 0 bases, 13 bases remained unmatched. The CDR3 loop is CASSFRGTGFRPSTDTQYF. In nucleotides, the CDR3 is TGTGCCAGCAGCTTTAGAGGGACAGGGTTTAGGCCTAGCACAGATACGCAGTATTTT.

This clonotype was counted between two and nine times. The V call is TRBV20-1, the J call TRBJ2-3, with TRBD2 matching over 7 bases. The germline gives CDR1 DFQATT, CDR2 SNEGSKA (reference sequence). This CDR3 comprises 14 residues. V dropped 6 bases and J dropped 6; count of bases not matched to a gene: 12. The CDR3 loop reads CSATAWEGYDTQYF. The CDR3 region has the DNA TGCAGTGCGACAGCGTGGGAGGGCTACGATACGCAGTATTTT.

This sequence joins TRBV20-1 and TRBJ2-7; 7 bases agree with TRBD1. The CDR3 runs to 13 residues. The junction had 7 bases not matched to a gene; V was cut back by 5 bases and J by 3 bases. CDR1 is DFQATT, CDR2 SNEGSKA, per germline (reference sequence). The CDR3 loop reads CSAQIRQGYEQYF. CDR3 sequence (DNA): TGCAGTGCTCAGATACGACAGGGCTACGAGCAGTACTTC.

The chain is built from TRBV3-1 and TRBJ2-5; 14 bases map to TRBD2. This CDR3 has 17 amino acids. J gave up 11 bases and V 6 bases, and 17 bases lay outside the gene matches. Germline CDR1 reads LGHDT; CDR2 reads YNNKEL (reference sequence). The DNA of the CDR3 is TGTGCCAGCAGTCAGCTGCCCGGGACTAGCGGGAGTAGAGAGCAGTACTTC. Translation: CASSQLPGTSGSREQYF.

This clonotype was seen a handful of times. The CDR3 sequence: CASRLHQGEQFF. Written as DNA, the CDR3 is TGTGCCAGCAGACTCCACCAGGGTGAGCAGTTCTTC. This chain links TRBV12-3 or TRBV12-4 with TRBJ2-1; D may be TRBD1 (5 bases). V was shortened by 6 bases and J by 9 bases, with 12 bases between the two germline ends. CDR3 length: 12 amino acids.

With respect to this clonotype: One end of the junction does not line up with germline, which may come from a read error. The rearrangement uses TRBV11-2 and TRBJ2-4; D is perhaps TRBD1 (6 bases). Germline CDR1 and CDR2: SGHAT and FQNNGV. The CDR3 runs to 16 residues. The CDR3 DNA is TGTGCCAGCAGCTCCCTCAGGGGCCCTACCAAAATCATTCAGTACTTC. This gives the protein CASSSLRGPTKIIQYF.

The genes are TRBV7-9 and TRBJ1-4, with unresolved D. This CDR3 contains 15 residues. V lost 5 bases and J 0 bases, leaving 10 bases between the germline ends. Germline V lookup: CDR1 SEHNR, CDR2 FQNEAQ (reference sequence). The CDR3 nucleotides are TGTGCCAGCAGCAATCCTCGGACAACTAATGAAAAACTGTTTTTT. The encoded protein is CASSNPRTTNEKLFF.

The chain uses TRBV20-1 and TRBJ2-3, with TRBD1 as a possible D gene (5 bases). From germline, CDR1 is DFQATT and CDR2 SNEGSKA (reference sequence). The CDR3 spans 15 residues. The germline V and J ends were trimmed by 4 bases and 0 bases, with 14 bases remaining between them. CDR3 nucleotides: TGCAGTGCTAAAGACAGTCGGGTTAGCACAGATACGCAGTATTTT. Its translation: CSAKDSRVSTDTQYF.

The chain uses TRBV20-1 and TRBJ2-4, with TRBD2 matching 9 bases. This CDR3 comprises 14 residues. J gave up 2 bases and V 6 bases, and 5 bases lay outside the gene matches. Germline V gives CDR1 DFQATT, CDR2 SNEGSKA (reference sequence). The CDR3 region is CSAVGTSSKNIQYF. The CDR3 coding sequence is TGCAGTGCAGTCGGGACTAGCTCCAAAAACATTCAGTACTTC.

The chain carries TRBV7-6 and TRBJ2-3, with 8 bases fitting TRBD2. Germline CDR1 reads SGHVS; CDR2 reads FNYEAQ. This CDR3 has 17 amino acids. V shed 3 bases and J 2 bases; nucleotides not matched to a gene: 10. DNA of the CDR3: TGTGCCAGCAGCTTCCCCTCTGGCGGGAGGCCCACAGATACGCAGTATTTT. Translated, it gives CASSFPSGGRPTDTQYF.

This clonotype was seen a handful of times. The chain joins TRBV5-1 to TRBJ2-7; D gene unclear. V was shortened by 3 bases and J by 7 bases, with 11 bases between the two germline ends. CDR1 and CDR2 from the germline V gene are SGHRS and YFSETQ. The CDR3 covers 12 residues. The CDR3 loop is CASSSNYREQYF. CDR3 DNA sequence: TGCGCCAGCAGCTCCAATTACCGGGAGCAGTACTTC. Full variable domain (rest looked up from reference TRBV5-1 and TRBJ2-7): KAGVTQTPRYLIKTRGQQVTLSCSPISGHRSVSWYQQTPGQGLQFLFEYFSETQRNKGNFPGRFSGRQFSNSRSEMNVSTLELGDSALYLCASSSNYREQYFGPGTRLTVT.

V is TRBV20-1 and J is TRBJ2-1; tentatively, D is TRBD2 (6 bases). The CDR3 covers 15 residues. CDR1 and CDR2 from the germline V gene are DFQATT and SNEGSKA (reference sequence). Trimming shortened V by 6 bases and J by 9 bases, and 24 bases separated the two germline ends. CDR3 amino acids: CSADSRRDFNTEQFF. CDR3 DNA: TGCAGTGCAGATTCTAGAAGGGACTTCAATACTGAGCAGTTCTTC.

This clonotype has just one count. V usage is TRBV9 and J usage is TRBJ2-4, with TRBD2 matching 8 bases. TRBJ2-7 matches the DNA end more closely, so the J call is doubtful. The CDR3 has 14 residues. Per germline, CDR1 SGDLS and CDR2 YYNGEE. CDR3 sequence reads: CASSVSGADYEQYF. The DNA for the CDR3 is TGTGCCAGCAGCGTTAGCGGGGCGGACTACGAGCAGTACTTC.

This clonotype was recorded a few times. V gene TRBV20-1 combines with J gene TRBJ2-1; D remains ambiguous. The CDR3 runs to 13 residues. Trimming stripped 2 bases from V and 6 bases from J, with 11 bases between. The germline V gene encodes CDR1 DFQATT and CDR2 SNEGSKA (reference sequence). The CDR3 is CSARPNGINEQFF. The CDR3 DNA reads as TGCAGTGCTAGACCCAATGGGATCAATGAGCAGTTCTTC.

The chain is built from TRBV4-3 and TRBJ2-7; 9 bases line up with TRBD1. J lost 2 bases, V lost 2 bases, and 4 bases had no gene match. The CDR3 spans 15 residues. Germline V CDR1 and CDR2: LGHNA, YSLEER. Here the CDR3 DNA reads TGCGCCAGCAGCCAAACCGGGACAGGGACCTACGAGCAGTACTTC. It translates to CASSQTGTGTYEQYF.

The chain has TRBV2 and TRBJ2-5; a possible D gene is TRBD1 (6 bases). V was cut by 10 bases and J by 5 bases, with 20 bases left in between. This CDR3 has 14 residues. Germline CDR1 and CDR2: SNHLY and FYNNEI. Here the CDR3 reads CATTFVGAQETQYF. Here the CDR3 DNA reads TGTGCCACCACGTTCGTGGGGGCGCAGGAGACCCAGTACTTC.

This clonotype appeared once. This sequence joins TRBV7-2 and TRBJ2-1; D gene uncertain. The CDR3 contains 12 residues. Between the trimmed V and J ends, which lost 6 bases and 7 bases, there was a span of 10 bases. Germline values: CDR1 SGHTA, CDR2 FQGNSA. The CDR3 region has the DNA TGTGCCAGCAGTACGGACGTTAATGAGCAGTTCTTC. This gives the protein CASSTDVNEQFF.